Listed below are T cell receptor beta chains from one sample, sequenced in a study of CD8 T cells in Susac syndrome. Via MiXCR, TCRdb re-called the immunoSEQ multiplex PCR reads, giving one row per CDR3 protein. Among roughly 180,000 distinct CDR3 sequences listed, around 94% were seen once. Sequenced sample: CD4+ T cells from PBMCs. The receptors stem from a human donor in good health. CDR3s include the opening cysteine and the closing phenylalanine or tryptophan.

V gene	J gene	CDR3 protein
TRBV20-1	TRBJ1-2	CSASTAHRFGGYTF
TRBV5-1	TRBJ2-2	CASRTGAGIGELFF
TRBV20-1	TRBJ2-1	CSASSSNNEQFF
TRBV12-3/TRBV12-4	TRBJ1-1	CASSPPGGGTEAFF
TRBV7-9	TRBJ1-6	CASSDRGQGDSPLHF
TRBV5-4	TRBJ2-7	CASSQGFPYEQYF
TRBV4-3	TRBJ2-3	CASSQEYGDSTDTQYF
TRBV27	TRBJ1-1	CASSYTGATEAFF
TRBV4-3	TRBJ2-2	CASSQGVRRPGELFF
TRBV7-9	TRBJ2-1	CASSFADRLSYNEQFF
TRBV12-3/TRBV12-4	TRBJ1-6	CASSPGLPPLHF
TRBV20-1	TRBJ2-7	CSAGPPRVSYEQYF
TRBV12-3/TRBV12-4	TRBJ1-2	CASSGSRSETGPLTF
TRBV3-1	TRBJ2-4	CASSPGQGASIQYF
TRBV20-1	TRBJ2-5	CSARGPEETQYF
TRBV20-1	TRBJ1-5	CSASIGVGNQPQHF
TRBV9	TRBJ2-7	CASSVGGTNILSNEQYF
TRBV7-8	TRBJ2-7	CASSFRGSHEQYF
TRBV14	TRBJ2-2	CASSWDRGTGELFF
TRBV20-1	TRBJ2-5	CSARDPTTPYQETQYF
TRBV15	TRBJ2-1	CATSRVGGGARNEQFF
TRBV3-1	TRBJ1-1	CASSPLDRLRTEAFF
TRBV19	TRBJ1-2	CASTGVDRPNYGYTF
TRBV4-2	TRBJ2-7	CASSQTGSPHEQYF
TRBV7-2	TRBJ2-5	CASSSWTPGETQYF
TRBV12-3/TRBV12-4	TRBJ1-1	CASSRSGVNTEAFF
TRBV29-1	TRBJ2-3	CSATEGLGGTDTQYF
TRBV15	TRBJ1-2	CATSITKGHYGYTF
TRBV7-9	TRBJ2-7	CASSIQGYEQYF
TRBV4-3	TRBJ2-3	CASSQEPGSTQYF
TRBV27	TRBJ1-2	CASSGDRSFYGYTF
TRBV11-2	TRBJ2-6	CASSLFTGALGANVLTF
TRBV5-1	TRBJ1-1	CASSLEPMNTEAFF
TRBV29-1	TRBJ2-3	CSVKTATDTQYF
TRBV6-5	TRBJ2-3	CASSYSGAGGADTQYF
TRBV19	TRBJ1-1	CASSATDSTEAFF
TRBV18	TRBJ1-1	CASSSTRDTEAFF
TRBV29-1	TRBJ2-3	CSVETRYADTQYF
TRBV27	TRBJ2-1	CASSRDRDYNEQFF
TRBV24-1	TRBJ2-1	CATSGLAGSERDEQFF
TRBV7-6	TRBJ1-6	CASSLALGSPLHF
TRBV29-1	TRBJ2-3	CSVGARLKDTQYF
TRBV5-1	TRBJ2-3	CASSLSSSSGNTDTQYF
TRBV20-1	TRBJ2-1	CSAKNPGGQFF
TRBV29-1	TRBJ1-2	CSVDQGYGYTF
TRBV4-3	TRBJ1-1	CASSQDRVSPHAFF
TRBV20-1	TRBJ2-1	CSGEAGAGNNEQFF
TRBV13	TRBJ1-2	CASSLVRAVSGYTF
TRBV2	TRBJ1-2	CASTGRGYGYTF
TRBV5-5	TRBJ2-2	CASSLSGLDAGELFF
TRBV4-3	TRBJ1-1	CASSQAGGTGKNTEAFF
TRBV5-1	TRBJ2-4	CASRGQGNIQYF
TRBV3-1	TRBJ2-7	CASSQNPTYEQYF
TRBV5-1	TRBJ1-2	CASSLAQGVSGYTF